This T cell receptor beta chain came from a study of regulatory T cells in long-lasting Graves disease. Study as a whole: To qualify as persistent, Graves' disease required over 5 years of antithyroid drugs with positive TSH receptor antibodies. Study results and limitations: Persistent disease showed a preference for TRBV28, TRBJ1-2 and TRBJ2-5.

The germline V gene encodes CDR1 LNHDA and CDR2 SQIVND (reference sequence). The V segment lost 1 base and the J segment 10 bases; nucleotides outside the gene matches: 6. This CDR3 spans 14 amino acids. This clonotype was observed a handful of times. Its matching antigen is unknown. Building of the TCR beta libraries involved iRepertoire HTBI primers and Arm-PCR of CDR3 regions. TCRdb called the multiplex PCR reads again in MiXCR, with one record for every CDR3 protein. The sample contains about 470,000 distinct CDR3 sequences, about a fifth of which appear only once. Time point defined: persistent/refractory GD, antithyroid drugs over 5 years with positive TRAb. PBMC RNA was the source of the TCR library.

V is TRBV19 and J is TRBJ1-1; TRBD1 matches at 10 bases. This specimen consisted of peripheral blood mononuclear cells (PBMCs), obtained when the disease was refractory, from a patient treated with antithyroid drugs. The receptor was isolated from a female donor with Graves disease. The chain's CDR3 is CASSIASGDRGAFF. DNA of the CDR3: TGTGCCAGTAGTATAGCGTCGGGGGACAGGGGAGCTTTCTTT.